The 14 T cell receptor beta chains below come from one sample, sequenced in a study of blood T cell repertoires in COVID-19. Sequencing was performed with immunoSEQ multiplex PCR; in TCRdb, only in-frame clones are kept and a portion is missing. Among 100,000 to 150,000 clones listed, about 88% were seen once. The sequencing input was peripheral blood. These receptors were obtained from a human donor in a cohort sampled during active COVID-19.

The chain joins TRBV11-2 to TRBJ2-7, with TRBD2 matching 16 bases. With 5 bases clipped from V and 3 bases from J, the junction kept 4 bases outside the gene matches. The CDR3 length is 16 residues. From germline, CDR1 is SGHAT and CDR2 FQNNGV. In DNA, the CDR3 is TGTGCCAGCAGCCAGGGACTAGCGGGAGGGTACTACGAGCAGTACTTC. Encoded protein: CASSQGLAGGYYEQYF.

This rearrangement joins TRBV5-1 to TRBJ2-5; 14 bases are a match to TRBD2. CDR1 is SGHRS, CDR2 YFSETQ, per germline. The CDR3 loop spans 17 amino acids. Trimming at V came to 0 bases and at J to 1 base, leaving 2 bases not matched to a gene. The chain's CDR3 is CASSLGGTSGSQETQYF. The CDR3 DNA reads TGCGCCAGCAGCTTGGGTGGGACTAGCGGGAGCCAAGAGACCCAGTACTTC.

The rearrangement joins TRBV7-9 to TRBJ2-5, with TRBD2 matching 8 bases. The trim removed 1 base at V and 2 bases at J, leaving 3 bases unmatched. This CDR3 contains 15 residues. Germline V gene lookup returns CDR1 SEHNR and CDR2 FQNEAQ (reference sequence). The CDR3 spells CASSLVSGIQETQYF. The CDR3 DNA reads as TGTGCCAGCAGCTTAGTTAGCGGGATACAAGAGACCCAGTACTTC. Full variable domain (missing parts from reference TRBV7-9 and TRBJ2-5): DTGVSQNPRHKITKRGQNVTFRCDPISEHNRLYWYRQTLGQGPEFLTYFQNEAQLEKSRLLSDRFSAERPKGSFSTLEIQRTEQGDSAMYLCASSLVSGIQETQYFGPGTRLLVL.

The CDR3 DNA sequence: TGTGCCAGCAGTGATGGAAACAGGCACCAAGAGACCCAGTACTTC. It codes for CASSDGNRHQETQYF. The chain has TRBV6-1 and TRBJ2-5, with D maybe TRBD1 (5 bases). V lost 3 bases to trimming and J lost 0 bases, with 11 bases between them. The CDR3 consists of 15 residues. Germline V lookup: CDR1 MNHNS, CDR2 SASEGT.

The J gene is TRBJ2-1, the V gene TRBV27; perhaps TRBD2 as D (5 bases). Germline V gene sequence: CDR1 MNHEY, CDR2 SMNVEV (reference sequence). The CDR3 runs to 15 residues. Trimming pared 6 bases from V and 1 base from J, leaving 13 bases between. The CDR3 is CASREGGRSYNEQFF. In DNA form, the CDR3 reads TGTGCCAGCAGAGAGGGTGGAAGGTCCTACAATGAGCAGTTCTTC.

The CDR3 coding sequence is TGTGCCATCAGTGGACAGGGGGCGTCCACTGAAGCTTTCTTT. It specifies CAISGQGASTEAFF. This chain uses TRBV10-3 with TRBJ1-1; TRBD1 agrees at 10 bases. Germline trimming cut 4 bases from V and 4 bases from J; bases unmatched to any gene: 3. The CDR3 consists of 14 residues. Germline V gene lookup returns CDR1 ENHRY and CDR2 SYGVKD.

This chain links TRBV28 with TRBJ2-7; D is undetermined. The CDR3 runs to 14 residues. CDR1 and CDR2 (germline): MDHEN, SYDVKM. V was trimmed by 1 base and J by 5 bases, leaving 12 bases between them. Here the CDR3 DNA reads TGTGCCAGCAGTTTATCGAAGCCCCTGGACGAGCAGTACTTC. This encodes CASSLSKPLDEQYF. Based on the CDR3 plus reference TRBV28 and TRBJ2-7, the full variable domain is DVKVTQSSRYLVKRTGEKVFLECVQDMDHENMFWYRQDPGLGLRLIYFSYDVKMKEKGDIPEGYSVSREKKERFSLILESASTNQTSMYLCASSLSKPLDEQYFGPGTRLTVT.

This clone was detected only once. The rearrangement uses TRBV6-5 and TRBJ1-2; D may be TRBD1 (6 bases). CDR3 length: 13 amino acids. Trimming removed 6 bases at V and 4 bases at J, with 12 bases between. Germline assignment: CDR1 MNHEY and CDR2 SVGAGI. CDR3 bases: TGTGCCAGCAGACTCAGGGGTGCCTATGGCTACACCTTC. It translates to CASRLRGAYGYTF.

The chain joins TRBV27 to TRBJ1-2, with 9 bases lining up with TRBD1. The germline V gene has CDR1 MNHEY and CDR2 SMNVEV (reference sequence). The CDR3 totals 16 residues. Trimming took 8 bases from V and 0 from J; bases not matched to a gene: 10. CDR3: CASSPGQGRANYGYTF. As DNA, the CDR3 is TGTGCCAGCTCCCCGGGACAGGGTCGAGCTAACTATGGCTACACCTTC.

The CDR3 protein is CASSSRGAGGEKLFF. The CDR3 DNA is TGTGCCAGCAGTTCCCGTGGCGCGGGGGGCGAAAAACTGTTTTTT. The chain couples TRBV28 to TRBJ1-4, with a weak D call TRBD1 (6 bases). The germline gives CDR1 MDHEN, CDR2 SYDVKM. Trimming stripped 4 bases from V and 8 bases from J, with 17 bases between. This CDR3 contains 15 residues.

The chain has TRBV4-2 and TRBJ2-3; 8 bases map to TRBD2. V was pared by 2 bases and J by 3 bases, with 7 bases of the junction left unmatched. The germline gives CDR1 LGHNA, CDR2 YNFKEQ. There are 16 residues in the CDR3. The CDR3 protein is CASSQTQGTRTDTQYF. DNA for the CDR3: TGTGCCAGCAGCCAAACTCAGGGGACTAGAACAGATACGCAGTATTTT.

This clone came up once. The V call is TRBV4-2, the J call TRBJ2-3, with 7 bases lining up with TRBD1. With 0 bases clipped from V and 2 bases from J, the junction kept 2 bases outside the gene matches. Germline V lookup: CDR1 LGHNA, CDR2 YNFKEQ. There are 15 residues in the CDR3. The CDR3 loop is CASSQETGITDTQYF. As DNA, the CDR3 is TGTGCCAGCAGCCAAGAGACAGGGATCACAGATACGCAGTATTTT.

The chain joins TRBV11-2 to TRBJ1-4; no firm D call. The CDR3 has 12 amino acids. CDR1 and CDR2 (germline): SGHAT, FQNNGV. Trimming pared 5 bases from V and 8 bases from J, leaving 9 bases between. The CDR3 nucleotides read TGTGCCAGCAGCCCACTGAGGGAAAAACTGTTTTTT. Translation: CASSPLREKLFF.

This chain connects TRBV3-1 (or the pseudogene TRBV3-2) to TRBJ1-1; TRBD1 might be the D (6 bases). V was shortened by 3 bases and J by 1 base, with 12 bases between the two germline ends. CDR1 and CDR2 from the germline V gene are LGHDT and YNNKEL (reference sequence). This CDR3 contains 15 residues. DNA for the CDR3: TGTGCCAGCAGCCACAAGTGGGGGCCGAACACTGAAGCTTTCTTT. Amino acid sequence: CASSHKWGPNTEAFF.